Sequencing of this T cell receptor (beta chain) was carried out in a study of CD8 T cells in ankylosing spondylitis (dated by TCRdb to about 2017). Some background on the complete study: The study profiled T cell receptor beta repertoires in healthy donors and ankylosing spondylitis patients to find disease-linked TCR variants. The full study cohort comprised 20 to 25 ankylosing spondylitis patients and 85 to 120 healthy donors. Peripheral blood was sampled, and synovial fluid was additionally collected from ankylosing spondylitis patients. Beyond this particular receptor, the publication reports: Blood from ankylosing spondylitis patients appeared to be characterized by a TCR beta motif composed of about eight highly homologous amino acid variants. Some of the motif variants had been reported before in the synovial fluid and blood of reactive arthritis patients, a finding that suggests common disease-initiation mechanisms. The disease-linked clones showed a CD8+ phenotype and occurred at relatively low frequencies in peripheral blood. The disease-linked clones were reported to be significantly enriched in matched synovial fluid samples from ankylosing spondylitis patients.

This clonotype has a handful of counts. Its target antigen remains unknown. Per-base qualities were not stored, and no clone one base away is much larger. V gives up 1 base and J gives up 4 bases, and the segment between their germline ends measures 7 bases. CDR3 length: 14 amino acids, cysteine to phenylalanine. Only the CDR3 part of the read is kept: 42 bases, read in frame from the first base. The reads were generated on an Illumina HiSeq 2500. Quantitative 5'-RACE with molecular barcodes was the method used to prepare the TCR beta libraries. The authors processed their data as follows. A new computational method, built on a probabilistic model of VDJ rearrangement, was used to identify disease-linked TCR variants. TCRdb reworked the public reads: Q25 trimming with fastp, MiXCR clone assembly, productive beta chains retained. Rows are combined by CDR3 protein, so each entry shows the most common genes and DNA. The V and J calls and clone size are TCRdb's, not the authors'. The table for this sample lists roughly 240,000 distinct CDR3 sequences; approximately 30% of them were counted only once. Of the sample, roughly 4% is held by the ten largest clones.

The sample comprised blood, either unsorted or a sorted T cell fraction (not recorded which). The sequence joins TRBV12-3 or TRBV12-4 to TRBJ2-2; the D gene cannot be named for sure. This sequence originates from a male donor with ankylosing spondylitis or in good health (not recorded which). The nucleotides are TGTGCCAGCAGTTTAGATCAGACCACCGGGGAGCTGTTTTTT. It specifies CASSLDQTTGELFF.